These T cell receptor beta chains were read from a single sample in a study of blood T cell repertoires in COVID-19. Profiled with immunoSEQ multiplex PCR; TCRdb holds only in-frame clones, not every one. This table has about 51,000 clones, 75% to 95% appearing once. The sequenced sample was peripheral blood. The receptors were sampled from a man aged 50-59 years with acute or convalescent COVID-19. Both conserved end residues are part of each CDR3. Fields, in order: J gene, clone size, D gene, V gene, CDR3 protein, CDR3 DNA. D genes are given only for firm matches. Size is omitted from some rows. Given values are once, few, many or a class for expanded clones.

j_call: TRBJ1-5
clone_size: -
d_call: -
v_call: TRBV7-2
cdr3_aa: CASTPRGGPGQPQHF
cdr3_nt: TGTGCCAGCACGCCGAGAGGGGGACCGGGGCAGCCCCAGCATTTT

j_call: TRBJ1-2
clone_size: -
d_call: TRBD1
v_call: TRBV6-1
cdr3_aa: CASSETGQGAYGYTF
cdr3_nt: TGTGCCAGCAGTGAAACGGGACAGGGGGCGTATGGCTACACCTTC

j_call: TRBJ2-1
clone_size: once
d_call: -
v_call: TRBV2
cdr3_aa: CASREESNEQFF
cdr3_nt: TGTGCCAGCAGGGAGGAGTCGAATGAGCAGTTCTTC

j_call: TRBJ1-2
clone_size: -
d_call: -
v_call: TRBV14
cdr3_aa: CASSHRGKPSNYGYTF
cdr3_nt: TGTGCCAGCAGTCACCGGGGAAAACCATCTAACTATGGCTACACCTTC

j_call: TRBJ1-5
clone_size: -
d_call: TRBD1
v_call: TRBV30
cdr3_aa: CAWSLGQGDQPQHF
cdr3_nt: TGTGCCTGGAGCCTCGGACAGGGTGATCAGCCCCAGCATTTT

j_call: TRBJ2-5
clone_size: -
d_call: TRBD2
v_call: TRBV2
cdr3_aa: CASHVSGGETQYF
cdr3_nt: TGTGCCAGCCACGTTAGCGGGGGGGAGACCCAGTACTTC

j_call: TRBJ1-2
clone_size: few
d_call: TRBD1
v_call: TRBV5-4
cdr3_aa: CASSGKDRGDGYTF
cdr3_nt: TGTGCCAGCAGCGGGAAAGACAGGGGGGATGGCTACACCTTC

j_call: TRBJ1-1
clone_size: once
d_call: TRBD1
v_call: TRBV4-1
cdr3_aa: CASSQDLDRWRREAFF
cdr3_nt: TGCGCCAGCAGCCAAGACCTGGACAGGTGGAGGAGAGAAGCTTTCTTT

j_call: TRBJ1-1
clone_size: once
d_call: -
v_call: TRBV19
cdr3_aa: CASSGLLNTEAFF
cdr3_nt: TGTGCCAGCAGTGGGCTTCTGAACACTGAAGCTTTCTTT

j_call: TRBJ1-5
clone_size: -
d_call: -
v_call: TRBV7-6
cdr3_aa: CASSASSNQPQHF
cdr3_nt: TGTGCCAGCAGCGCGTCCAGCAATCAGCCCCAGCATTTT

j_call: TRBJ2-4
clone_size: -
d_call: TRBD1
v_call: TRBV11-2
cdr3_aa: CASSPMGTGGRNIQYF
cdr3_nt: TGTGCCAGCAGCCCTATGGGGACAGGGGGGAGAAACATTCAGTACTTC

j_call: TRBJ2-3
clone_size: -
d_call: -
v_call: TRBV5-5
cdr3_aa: CASSGEREIAGTDTQYF
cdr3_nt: TGTGCCAGCAGCGGAGAAAGGGAGATAGCAGGAACAGATACGCAGTATTTT

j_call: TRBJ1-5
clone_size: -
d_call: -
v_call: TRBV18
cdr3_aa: CASSQGSGQPQHF
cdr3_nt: TGTGCCAGCTCGCAGGGGTCAGGACAGCCCCAGCATTTT

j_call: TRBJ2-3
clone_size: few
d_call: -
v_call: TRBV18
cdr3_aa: CASSPGGTDTQYF
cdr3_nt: TGTGCCAGCTCACCCGGGGGTACAGATACGCAGTATTTT

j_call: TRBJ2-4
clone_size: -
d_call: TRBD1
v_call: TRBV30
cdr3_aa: CAWQGENIQYF
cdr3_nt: TGTGCCTGGCAGGGGGAAAACATTCAGTACTTC

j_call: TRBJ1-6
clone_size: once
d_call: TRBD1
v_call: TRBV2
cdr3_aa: CASSDTGGSYNSPLHF
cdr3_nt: TGTGCCAGCAGTGATACAGGGGGCTCCTATAATTCACCCCTCCACTTT

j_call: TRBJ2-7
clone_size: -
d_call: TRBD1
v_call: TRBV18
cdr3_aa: CASSPGTGSTYEQYF
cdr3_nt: TGTGCCAGCTCACCGGGGACAGGGAGCACCTACGAGCAGTACTTC

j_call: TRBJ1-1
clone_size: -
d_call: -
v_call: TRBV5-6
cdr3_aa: CASSLRITGRDTEAFF
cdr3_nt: TGTGCCAGCAGCTTGAGGATTACAGGGAGGGACACTGAAGCTTTCTTT

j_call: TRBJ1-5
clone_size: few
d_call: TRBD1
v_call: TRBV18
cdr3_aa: CASSPAPGQAQPQHF
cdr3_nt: TGTGCCAGCTCACCGGCGCCGGGACAGGCGCAGCCCCAGCATTTT

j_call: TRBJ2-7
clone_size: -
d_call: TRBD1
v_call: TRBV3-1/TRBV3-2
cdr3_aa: CASSRQGINSYEQYF
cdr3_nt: TGTGCCAGCAGCCGACAGGGTATAAACTCCTACGAGCAGTACTTC

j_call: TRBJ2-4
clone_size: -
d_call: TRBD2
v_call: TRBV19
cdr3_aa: CASSGGLAQNIQYF
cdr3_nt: TGTGCCAGTAGTGGGGGACTAGCCCAAAACATTCAGTACTTC

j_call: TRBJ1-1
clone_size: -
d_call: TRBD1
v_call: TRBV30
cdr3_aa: CAWAGGGTEAFF
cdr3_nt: TGTGCCTGGGCAGGGGGAGGAACTGAAGCTTTCTTT

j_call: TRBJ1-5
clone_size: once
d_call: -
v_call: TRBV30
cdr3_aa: CAWSMVGRRLSNQPQHF
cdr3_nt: TGTGCCTGGTCAATGGTGGGTCGTCGACTTAGCAATCAGCCCCAGCATTTT

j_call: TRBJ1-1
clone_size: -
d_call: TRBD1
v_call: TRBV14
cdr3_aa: CASSIRGTAAKAFF
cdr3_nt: TGTGCCAGCAGCATAAGGGGGACAGCCGCCAAAGCTTTCTTT

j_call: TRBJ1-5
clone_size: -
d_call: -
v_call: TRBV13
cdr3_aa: CASSVGGSSQPQHF
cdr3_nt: TGTGCCAGCAGCGTCGGGGGTAGCAGCCAGCCCCAGCATTTT

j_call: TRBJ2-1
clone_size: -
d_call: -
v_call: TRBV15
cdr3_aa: CATSIGSEDNEQFF
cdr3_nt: TGTGCCACCAGCATTGGTTCAGAGGACAATGAGCAGTTCTTC

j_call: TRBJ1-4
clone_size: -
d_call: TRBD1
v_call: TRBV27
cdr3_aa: CASSPHQDRGLGEKLFF
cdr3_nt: TGTGCCAGCAGTCCTCACCAGGACAGGGGGCTGGGTGAAAAACTGTTTTTT

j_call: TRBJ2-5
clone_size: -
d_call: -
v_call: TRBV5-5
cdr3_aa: CASSPGQPPRETQYF
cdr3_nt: TGTGCCAGCAGCCCGGGACAACCCCCGAGGGAGACCCAGTACTTC

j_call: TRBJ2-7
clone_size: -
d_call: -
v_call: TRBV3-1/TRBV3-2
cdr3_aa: CASSYRVGYEQYF
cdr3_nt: TGTGCCAGCAGCTACAGGGTTGGCTACGAGCAGTACTTC

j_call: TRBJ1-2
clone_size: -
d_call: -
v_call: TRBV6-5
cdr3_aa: CASLSGANYGYTF
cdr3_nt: TGTGCCAGCCTATCCGGGGCTAACTATGGCTACACCTTC

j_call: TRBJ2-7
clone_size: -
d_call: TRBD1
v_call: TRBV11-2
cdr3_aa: CASSLAPGQGREQYF
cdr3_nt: TGTGCCAGCAGCTTAGCCCCCGGACAGGGTCGGGAGCAGTACTTC

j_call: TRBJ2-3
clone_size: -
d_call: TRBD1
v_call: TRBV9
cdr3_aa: CASSVGLARTGATTSQYF
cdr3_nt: TGTGCCAGCAGCGTAGGTCTAGCGCGGACAGGGGCCACGACTTCCCAGTATTTT

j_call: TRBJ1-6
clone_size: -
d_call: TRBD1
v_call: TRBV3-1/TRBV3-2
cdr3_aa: CASSQVDRGGSPLHF
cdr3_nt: TGTGCCAGCAGCCAAGTCGACAGGGGAGGTTCACCCCTCCACTTT

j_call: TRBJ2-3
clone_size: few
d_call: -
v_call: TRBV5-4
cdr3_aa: CAISRTDTQYF
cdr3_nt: TGTGCCATTTCTCGCACAGATACGCAGTATTTT

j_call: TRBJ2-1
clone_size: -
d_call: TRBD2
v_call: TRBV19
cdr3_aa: CASSIMALASGGNEQFF
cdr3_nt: TGTGCCAGTAGTATAATGGCTTTGGCTAGCGGGGGCAATGAGCAGTTCTTC

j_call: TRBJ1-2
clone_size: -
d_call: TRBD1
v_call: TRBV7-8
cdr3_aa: CASSDRGQGSPRGYTF
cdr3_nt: TGTGCCAGCAGCGACCGAGGACAGGGGAGCCCGCGGGGCTACACCTTC

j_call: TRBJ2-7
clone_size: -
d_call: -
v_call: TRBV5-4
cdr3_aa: CASSLRASTTYEQYF
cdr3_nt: TGTGCCAGCAGCTTGCGTGCCTCCACTACCTACGAGCAGTACTTC

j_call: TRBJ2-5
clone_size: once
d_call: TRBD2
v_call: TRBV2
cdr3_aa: CASTEGLARETQYF
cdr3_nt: TGTGCCAGCACCGAAGGACTAGCAAGGGAGACCCAGTACTTC

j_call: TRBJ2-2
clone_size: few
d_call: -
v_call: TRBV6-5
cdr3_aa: CASRPGLATGELFF
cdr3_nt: TGTGCCAGCAGACCCGGACTCGCCACCGGGGAGCTGTTTTTT

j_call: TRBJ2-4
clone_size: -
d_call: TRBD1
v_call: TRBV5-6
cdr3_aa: CASSSWRYRGDIQYF
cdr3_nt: TGTGCCAGCAGCTCCTGGAGGTACAGGGGGGACATTCAGTACTTC

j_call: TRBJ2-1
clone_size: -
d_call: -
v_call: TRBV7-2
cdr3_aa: CASSPRVDPYNEQFF
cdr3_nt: TGTGCCAGCAGCCCGCGGGTAGACCCCTACAATGAGCAGTTCTTC

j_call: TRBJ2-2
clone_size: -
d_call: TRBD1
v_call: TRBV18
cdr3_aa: CASSPSGTARFTGELFF
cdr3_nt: TGTGCCAGCTCACCCTCCGGGACAGCCCGTTTCACCGGGGAGCTGTTTTTT

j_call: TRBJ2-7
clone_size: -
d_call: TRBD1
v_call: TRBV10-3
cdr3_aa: CAISGGQGRNYEQYF
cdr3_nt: TGTGCCATCAGTGGGGGACAGGGGAGAAACTACGAGCAGTACTTC

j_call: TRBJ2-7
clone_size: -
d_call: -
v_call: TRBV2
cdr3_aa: CASSEQGEVYEQYF
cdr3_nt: TGTGCCAGCAGTGAACAGGGGGAGGTGTACGAGCAGTACTTC

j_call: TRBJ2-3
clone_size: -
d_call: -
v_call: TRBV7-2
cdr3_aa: CASSFKHTDTQYF
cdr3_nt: TGTGCCAGCAGCTTCAAACACACAGATACGCAGTATTTT

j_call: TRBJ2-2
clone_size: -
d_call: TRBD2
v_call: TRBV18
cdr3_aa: CASSPRLAENTGELFF
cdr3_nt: TGTGCCAGCTCACCTCGACTAGCGGAGAACACCGGGGAGCTGTTTTTT

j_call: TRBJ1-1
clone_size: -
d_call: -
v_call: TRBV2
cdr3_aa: CASSVLTPNTEAFF
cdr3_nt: TGTGCCAGCAGTGTCTTGACACCGAACACTGAAGCTTTCTTT

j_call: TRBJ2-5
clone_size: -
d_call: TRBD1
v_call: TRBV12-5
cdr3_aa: CASGPDTGDGGTQYF
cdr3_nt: TGTGCTAGTGGTCCGGATACAGGGGATGGGGGGACCCAGTACTTC

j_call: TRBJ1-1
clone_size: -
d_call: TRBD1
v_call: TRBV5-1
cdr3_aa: CASSFPGQEEAFF
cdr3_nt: TGCGCCAGCAGCTTCCCGGGACAGGAAGAAGCTTTCTTT

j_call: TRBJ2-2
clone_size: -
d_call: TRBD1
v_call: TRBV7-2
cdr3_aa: CASLISQGARTGELFF
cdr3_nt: TGTGCCAGCCTGATCTCACAGGGGGCAAGAACCGGGGAGCTGTTTTTT

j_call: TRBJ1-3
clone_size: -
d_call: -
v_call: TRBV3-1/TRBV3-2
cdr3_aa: CASSQRGSGNTIYF
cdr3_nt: TGTGCCAGCAGCCAAAGAGGGTCTGGAAACACCATATATTTT

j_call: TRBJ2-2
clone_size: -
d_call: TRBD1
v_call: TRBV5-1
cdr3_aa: CASSWTGTANTGELFF
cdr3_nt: TGCGCCAGCAGCTGGACCGGGACAGCGAACACCGGGGAGCTGTTTTTT